These T cell receptor beta chains were read from a single sample in a study of blood T cell repertoires in COVID-19. The protocol was immunoSEQ multiplex PCR, while the TCRdb copy is restricted to in-frame clones and leaves out a portion. The data contain 250,000 to 300,000 clones, less than 90% of them singletons. Sequencing was done on a sample of peripheral blood. The receptors were gathered from a woman in her seventies with COVID-19, enrolled during active disease. CDR3s include the opening cysteine and the closing phenylalanine or tryptophan. A D gene is named only where the DNA matches it firmly. The size of a clone is reported for some rows only, either as once, few or many, or as a class for expanded clones.

D	J	size	V	CDR3	DNA
-	TRBJ2-6	once	TRBV28	CASSGLRGTNVLTF	TGTGCCAGCAGTGGTCTTCGGGGGACCAACGTCCTGACTTTC
-	TRBJ2-3	-	TRBV3-1/TRBV3-2	CASSQERSGTDTQYF	TGTGCCAGCAGCCAAGAGAGAAGCGGCACAGATACGCAGTATTTT
TRBD1	TRBJ1-5	-	TRBV7-2	CASSLTGTGNQPQHF	TGTGCCAGCAGCTTAACTGGGACAGGGAATCAGCCCCAGCATTTT
TRBD2	TRBJ2-1	-	TRBV4-1	CASSQATSGGAGEQFF	TGCGCCAGCAGCCAAGCGACTAGCGGGGGGGCCGGTGAGCAGTTCTTC
-	TRBJ1-1	-	TRBV6-2/TRBV6-3	CASSYSNSRTEAFF	TGTGCCAGCAGTTACTCCAATAGTCGCACTGAAGCTTTCTTT
TRBD2	TRBJ2-7	-	TRBV10-3	CATSGGYEQYF	TGTGCCACGTCGGGGGGCTACGAGCAGTACTTC
-	TRBJ1-1	once	TRBV12-3/TRBV12-4	CASISLGRTEAFF	TGTGCCAGCATCTCCCTGGGGAGGACTGAAGCTTTCTTT
-	TRBJ1-5	-	TRBV6-1	CASSDATGYDQPQHF	TGTGCCAGCAGTGACGCGACAGGATACGATCAGCCCCAGCATTTT
TRBD1	TRBJ1-5	-	TRBV28	CASSQMGQASNQPQHF	TGTGCCAGCAGTCAAATGGGACAGGCAAGCAATCAGCCCCAGCATTTT
TRBD1	TRBJ2-7	-	TRBV28	CASRRTGLYYEQYF	TGTGCCAGCAGGAGGACAGGCCTGTACTACGAGCAGTACTTC
TRBD1	TRBJ2-2	-	TRBV2	CASSRTGGNTGELFF	TGTGCCAGCAGTCGAACAGGGGGGAACACCGGGGAGCTGTTTTTT
TRBD2	TRBJ2-1	-	TRBV2	CASSEGLAGGNEQFF	TGTGCCAGCAGTGAAGGACTAGCGGGGGGTAATGAGCAGTTCTTC
-	TRBJ1-2	-	TRBV5-4	CASSFGYGYTF	TGTGCCAGCAGTTTCGGCTATGGCTACACCTTC
-	TRBJ1-2	-	TRBV15	CATSRDAGNYGYTF	TGTGCCACCAGCAGAGATGCGGGAAACTATGGCTACACCTTC
TRBD1	TRBJ1-5	-	TRBV2	CASSEPYRGGNQPQHF	TGTGCCAGCAGTGAACCTTACAGGGGTGGCAATCAGCCCCAGCATTTT
TRBD1	TRBJ2-1	-	TRBV13	CASSLGPDRGERNEQFF	TGTGCCAGCAGTCTAGGGCCAGACAGGGGAGAAAGGAATGAGCAGTTCTTC
TRBD2	TRBJ2-3	-	TRBV5-1	CASSPTGTSGGADTQYF	TGCGCCAGCAGCCCCACTGGGACTAGCGGGGGGGCGGATACGCAGTATTTT
TRBD1	TRBJ1-2	-	TRBV4-3	CASSQVKAGGYGYTF	TGCGCCAGCAGCCAAGTTAAGGCAGGGGGATATGGCTACACCTTC
-	TRBJ1-1	-	TRBV29-1	CSGGRGNSLLEAFF	TGCAGCGGGGGTAGGGGGAATTCTCTTCTAGAAGCTTTCTTT
TRBD1	TRBJ1-2	-	TRBV5-4	CASSLVGGFHSYGYTF	TGTGCCAGCAGCTTGGTAGGGGGCTTCCATTCCTATGGCTACACCTTC
TRBD1	TRBJ2-1	-	TRBV4-3	CASSQGSGQGADEQFF	TGCGCCAGCAGCCAAGGTAGCGGACAGGGGGCCGATGAGCAGTTCTTC
TRBD1	TRBJ1-1	once	TRBV19	CASISTGTNTEAFF	TGTGCCAGTATATCGACAGGGACGAACACTGAAGCTTTCTTT
TRBD1	TRBJ2-7	-	TRBV28	CASTLGGTGTYEQYF	TGTGCCAGCACCCTCGGGGGGACAGGGACCTACGAGCAGTACTTC
TRBD1	TRBJ2-7	once	TRBV28	CASSLPGQGSYEQYF	TGTGCCAGCAGTCTCCCGGGACAGGGATCCTACGAGCAGTACTTC
-	TRBJ2-3	-	TRBV29-1	CSVADPLGPDTQYF	TGCAGCGTCGCCGACCCCCTGGGGCCAGATACGCAGTATTTT
-	TRBJ1-2	-	TRBV2	CASRSRGGNYGYTF	TGTGCCAGCAGGAGCAGGGGTGGGAACTATGGCTACACCTTC
-	TRBJ1-4	-	TRBV10-2	CASREGRGVTNEKLFF	TGCGCCAGCAGGGAGGGCAGGGGCGTTACTAATGAAAAACTGTTTTTT
-	TRBJ2-7	once	TRBV28	CASSFDRPFSYEQYF	TGTGCCAGCAGCTTCGACAGGCCGTTCTCCTACGAGCAGTACTTC
TRBD1	TRBJ1-1	-	TRBV19	CASSIIQGGTEAFF	TGTGCCAGTAGTATTATACAGGGGGGCACTGAAGCTTTCTTT
-	TRBJ2-7	-	TRBV12-3/TRBV12-4	CASSLGGSYEQYF	TGTGCCAGCAGTTTGGGAGGTTCCTACGAGCAGTACTTC
TRBD2	TRBJ2-1	once	TRBV28	CASSLMGRGGNNEQFF	TGTGCCAGCAGTTTAATGGGGCGGGGGGGCAACAATGAGCAGTTCTTC
TRBD1	TRBJ2-5	-	TRBV24-1	CATSDLGTGEVETQYF	TGTGCCACCAGTGATTTGGGGACAGGTGAGGTGGAGACCCAGTACTTC
TRBD1	TRBJ1-1	-	TRBV9	CASSVNLQGGAFF	TGTGCCAGCAGCGTTAATCTTCAGGGGGGAGCTTTCTTT
-	TRBJ1-1	-	TRBV6-5	CASSYYRVSTEAFF	TGTGCCAGCAGTTACTACAGGGTGAGCACTGAAGCTTTCTTT
-	TRBJ2-7	-	TRBV28	CASSFLGRYEQYF	TGTGCCAGCAGTTTCCTGGGCCGCTACGAGCAGTACTTC
TRBD1	TRBJ1-1	few	TRBV5-1	CASSYQTGGTNTEAFF	TGCGCCAGCAGCTATCAGACAGGGGGGACGAACACTGAAGCTTTCTTT
-	TRBJ1-2	-	TRBV6-5	CASSYGGANGYTF	TGTGCCAGCAGTTACGGGGGGGCGAATGGCTACACCTTC
-	TRBJ2-7	-	TRBV5-6	CASSFSYEQYF	TGTGCCAGCAGCTTCAGCTACGAGCAGTACTTC
TRBD1	TRBJ2-1	-	TRBV5-1	CASTETGMIYNEQFF	TGCGCCAGCACCGAGACAGGGATGATCTACAATGAGCAGTTCTTC
-	TRBJ1-1	-	TRBV5-1	CASRPYRTVLNTEAFF	TGCGCCAGCAGACCCTATCGGACAGTCTTGAACACTGAAGCTTTCTTT
TRBD2	TRBJ2-7	-	TRBV7-9	CASSFTGNCASGGRF	TGTGCCAGCAGCTTTACAGGGAATTGCGCTAGCGGGGGCCGCTTC
TRBD1	TRBJ1-2	-	TRBV18	CASSTGTGTYGYTF	TGTGCCAGCTCAACCGGGACAGGGACCTATGGCTACACCTTC
-	TRBJ2-1	few	TRBV23-1	CASSQSISTRYNEQFF	TGCGCCAGCAGTCAATCGATTTCGACTCGTTACAATGAGCAGTTCTTC
-	TRBJ1-1	-	TRBV20-1	CSASETGFNTEAFF	TGCAGTGCTAGTGAGACAGGATTCAACACTGAAGCTTTCTTT